The rows below give T cell receptor beta chains drawn from one sample of a study of shared clonotypes between healthy human individuals. Clones were read by immunoSEQ multiplex PCR, and TCRdb kept only the in-frame ones, dropping some. The table lists over 700,000 clones, roughly two thirds of them singletons. Sequenced input: memory CD4+ T cells sorted from blood. The receptors stem from a woman between 25 and 40 years old in good health. CDR3s include the opening cysteine and the closing phenylalanine or tryptophan. A D gene is named only where the DNA matches it firmly. Clone size appears in some rows only: once, few, many, or a class for an expanded clone.

j_call d_call v_call clone_size cdr3_nt cdr3_aa
TRBJ1-4 TRBD1 TRBV10-2 . TGCGCTTTACAGGGGGAGAATGAAAAACTGTTTTTT CALQGENEKLFF
TRBJ1-2 . TRBV10-3 . TGTGCCATCAGTCCAGGGGAGGGCTACACCTTC CAISPGEGYTF
TRBJ2-7 . TRBV4-1 many TGCGCCAGCAGCCAAGATCAACGCATAAGCTACGAGCAGTACTTC CASSQDQRISYEQYF
TRBJ1-2 . TRBV28 . TGTGCCAGCCACCTCGGTAATTTAAACTATGGCTACACCTTC CASHLGNLNYGYTF
TRBJ1-5 TRBD1 TRBV9 . TGTGCCAGCAGCCCAGGACAGGGCGGTGTTGGTAATCAGCCCCAGCATTTT CASSPGQGGVGNQPQHF
TRBJ2-7 . TRBV7-2 many TGTGCCAGCAGCCGCGGGGTCCTCTACGAGCAGTACTTC CASSRGVLYEQYF
TRBJ2-1 TRBD2 TRBV5-1 . TGCGCCAGCAGCGTTAGCGGGAGCCCGGGAAATGAGCAGTTCTTC CASSVSGSPGNEQFF
TRBJ2-7 TRBD1 TRBV18 . TGTGCCAGCTCACCAACCTACAGGGGGGACGACGAGCAGTACTTC CASSPTYRGDDEQYF
TRBJ2-1 . TRBV6-6 . TGTGCCACGCTCTCAACCGGGGCAGGGGAAAGGAATGAGCAGTTCTTC CATLSTGAGERNEQFF
TRBJ1-5 . TRBV6-1 . TGTGCCAGCGGCACCCATAGCAATCAGCCCCAGCATTTT CASGTHSNQPQHF
TRBJ2-1 . TRBV11-2 . TGTGCCAGCAGCTTAAATGTGGGACTCGAATCCGATGAGCAGTTCTTC CASSLNVGLESDEQFF
TRBJ1-1 . TRBV5-3 . TGTGCCAGCAGCTCAGGGGCGAACACTGAAGCTTTCTTT CASSSGANTEAFF
TRBJ2-2 TRBD2 TRBV28 . TGTGCCAGCAGTTCTAGCGGAGAGAACACCGGGGAGCTGTTTTTT CASSSSGENTGELFF
TRBJ2-7 . TRBV6-1 . TGTGCCAGCAGGCGTGGACTCCACTCCTACGAGCAGTACTTC CASRRGLHSYEQYF
TRBJ2-7 . TRBV21-1 many TGTGCCAGCAGCAAAGAGGGGGGTTGCGGGTACTCCTACGAGCAGTACTTC CASSKEGGCGYSYEQYF
TRBJ2-2 . TRBV7-8 few TGTGCCAGCAGCTTAACGGGCCCCGTCTGGAACGGGGAGCTGTTTTTT CASSLTGPVWNGELFF
TRBJ1-2 . TRBV27 . TGTGCCAGCAGCCTCAGGGGATACTATGGCTACACCTTC CASSLRGYYGYTF
TRBJ1-5 . TRBV28 few TGTGCCAGCAGTGGCCCATGGCTTCATGGGCAGCCCCAGCATTTT CASSGPWLHGQPQHF
TRBJ1-1 TRBD1 TRBV6-5 . TGTGCCAGCAGGCAGGGGGAGTACACTGAAGCTTTCTTT CASRQGEYTEAFF
TRBJ2-5 . TRBV7-2 . TGTGCCAGCAGCTTAGTGGTTGAGGAGACCCAGTACTTC CASSLVVEETQYF
TRBJ2-4 . TRBV15 once TGTGCCACCAGTAGGGGCGGATTAGCCAAAAACATTCAGTACTTC CATSRGGLAKNIQYF
TRBJ2-7 TRBD2 TRBV7-6 . TGTGCCAGCAGCAAACGTCGGGTAGCGGGAGAAGAGCAGTACTTC CASSKRRVAGEEQYF
TRBJ2-7 . TRBV11-3 once TGTGCCAGCCCGGGACAAGGGGTATTCGAGCAGTACTTC CASPGQGVFEQYF
TRBJ2-3 TRBD2 TRBV5-4 . TGTGCCAGCAGCTCCGGGACTAGCGGGAGTAGGACGACAGATACGCAGTATTTT CASSSGTSGSRTTDTQYF
TRBJ1-3 . TRBV30 . TGTGCCTGGACAGGGAACTCTGGAAACACCATATATTTT CAWTGNSGNTIYF
TRBJ2-7 . TRBV18 . TGTGCCAGCTCACCTTTACAGGACTTAGGGGTCGAGCAGTACTTC CASSPLQDLGVEQYF
TRBJ1-4 TRBD1 TRBV28 . TGTGCCAGCAGTGCCTATCCCGGGACAGGAAATGAAAAACTGTTTTTT CASSAYPGTGNEKLFF
TRBJ2-2 . TRBV19 . TGTGCCAGTAGTATATTGCACGGGGAGCTGTTTTTT CASSILHGELFF
TRBJ2-2 TRBD2 TRBV5-1 . TGCGCCAGCAGCTTAGACGGGACTAGCGAAACCGGGGAGCTGTTTTTT CASSLDGTSETGELFF
TRBJ2-7 TRBD2 TRBV7-8 . TGTGCCAGCAGCGTGACTAGCGGGGTCCCCACTTGGAGGGCTCCGGAGCAGTACTTC CASSVTSGVPTWRAPEQYF
TRBJ2-1 . TRBV5-4 . TGTGCCAGCAGCTTGGCCCCGGGGTTTTACAATGAGCAGTTCTTC CASSLAPGFYNEQFF
TRBJ1-4 . TRBV2 . TGTGCCAGCAGTGAAGGCGGGCCCTCAAATGAAAAACTGTTTTTT CASSEGGPSNEKLFF
TRBJ2-2 TRBD1 TRBV5-1 . TGCGCCAGCAGCTTGGACAGGGGGAACACCGGGGAGCTGTTTTTT CASSLDRGNTGELFF
TRBJ2-1 TRBD2 TRBV4-1 . TGCGCCAGCCGCAGCGGGAGGGCAGGCGGTGAGCAGTTCTTC CASRSGRAGGEQFF
TRBJ2-1 TRBD2 TRBV4-2 . TGTGCCAGCAGCCAGGCCGGGACTAGCGGCCCAGATGAGCAGTTCTTC CASSQAGTSGPDEQFF
TRBJ2-7 . TRBV28 . TGTGCCAGCAGTTTCCTCACGACCGGCCAAACCTACGAGCAGTACTTC CASSFLTTGQTYEQYF
TRBJ2-5 TRBD2 TRBV18 . TGTGCCAGCTCACCTCGGTCGGCGGGAGCGGAAGAGACCCAGTACTTC CASSPRSAGAEETQYF
TRBJ1-5 . TRBV6-1 . TGTGCCAGCAGATTGCTTCTGAATAGCAATCAGCCCCAGCATTTT CASRLLLNSNQPQHF
TRBJ2-3 . TRBV6-4 . TGTGCCAGCAGGGCCTTAGGGGGGGTCACAGATACGCAGTATTTT CASRALGGVTDTQYF
TRBJ1-2 TRBD1 TRBV19 . TGTGCCAGTGCCGGGACAGGGGGCGCGGGCGGCTACACCTTC CASAGTGGAGGYTF
TRBJ1-5 . TRBV4-1 . TGCGCCAGCAGCCAAGAGGGGGTTGTTAGCAATCAGCCCCAGCATTTT CASSQEGVVSNQPQHF